This TCR beta chain was captured by sequencing in a study of a mutant IDH1 vaccine in newly diagnosed glioma. Study context: The vaccination schedule gave patients eight doses in weeks 1, 3, 5, 7, 11, 15, 19 and 23. Among treated patients, around 60% were male and about 40% female, and mean age was approximately 40 years.

With regard to this clone: Its specificity is unknown.

The time point denotes: week 11, during vaccination. Mutant IDH1 20-mer peptide, at 300 ug, made up each vaccine dose, with topical imiquimod. Whole-study results and caveats: Altogether, 80% to 95% of patients exhibited vaccine-induced immune responses.

Clones were sequenced by immunoSEQ multiplex PCR, and TCRdb holds only the in-frame ones, with some missing. The data contain roughly 110,000 clones, roughly 90% of them singletons. In germline, CDR1 is MDHEN, CDR2 SYDVKM. Trimming took off 5 bases at V and 6 bases at J, with 10 bases between the two ends. The CDR3 spans 12 residues. This sequence joins TRBV28 and TRBJ1-2, with D uncertain. Material: PBMCs, obtained from a glioma patient whose treatment included an IDH1 peptide vaccine. The clonotype was recovered from a woman aged 45-65 years with glioma. The DNA for the CDR3 is TGTGCCAGCAGTCTCGAGGCGGATGGCTACACCTTC. It translates to CASSLEADGYTF.